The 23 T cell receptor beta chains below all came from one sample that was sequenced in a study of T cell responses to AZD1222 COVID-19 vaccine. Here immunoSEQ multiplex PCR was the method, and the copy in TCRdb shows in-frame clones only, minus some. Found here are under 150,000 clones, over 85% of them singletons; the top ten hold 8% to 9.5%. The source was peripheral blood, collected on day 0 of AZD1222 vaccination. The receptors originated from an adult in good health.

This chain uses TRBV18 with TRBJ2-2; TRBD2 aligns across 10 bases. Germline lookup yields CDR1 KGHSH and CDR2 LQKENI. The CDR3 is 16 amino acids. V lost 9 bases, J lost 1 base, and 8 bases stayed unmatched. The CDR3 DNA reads TGTGCCAGTCACCTAGCGGGAGCTTTGAACACCGGGGAGCTGTTTTTT. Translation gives CASHLAGALNTGELFF.

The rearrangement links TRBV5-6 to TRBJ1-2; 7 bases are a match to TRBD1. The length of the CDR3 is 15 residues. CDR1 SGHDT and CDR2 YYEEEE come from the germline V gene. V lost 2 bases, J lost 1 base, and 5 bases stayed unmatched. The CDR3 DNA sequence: TGTGCCAGCAGCTTACAGGGGCGGGATAACTATGGCTACACCTTC. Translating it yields CASSLQGRDNYGYTF.

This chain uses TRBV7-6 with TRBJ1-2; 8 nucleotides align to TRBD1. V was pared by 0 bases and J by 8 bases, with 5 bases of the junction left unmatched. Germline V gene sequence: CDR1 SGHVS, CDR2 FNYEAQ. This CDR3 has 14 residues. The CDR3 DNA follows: TGTGCCAGCAGCTTAGCAGGACAGGGTTGGGGCTACACCTTC. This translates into CASSLAGQGWGYTF. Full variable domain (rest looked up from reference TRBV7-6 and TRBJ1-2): GAGVSQSPRYKVTKRGQDVALRCDPISGHVSLYWYRQALGQGPEFLTYFNYEAQQDKSGLPNDRFSAERPEGSISTLTIQRTEQRDSAMYRCASSLAGQGWGYTFGSGTRLTVV.

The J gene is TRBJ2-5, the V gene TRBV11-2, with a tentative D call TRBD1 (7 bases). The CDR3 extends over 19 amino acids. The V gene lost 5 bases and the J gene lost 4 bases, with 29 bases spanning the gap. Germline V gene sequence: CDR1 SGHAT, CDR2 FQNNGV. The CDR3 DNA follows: TGTGCCAGCAGCCACCCAGGAGGGGGCGAGGGAAAGGGTGGAGAGACCCAGTACTTC. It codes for CASSHPGGGEGKGGETQYF.

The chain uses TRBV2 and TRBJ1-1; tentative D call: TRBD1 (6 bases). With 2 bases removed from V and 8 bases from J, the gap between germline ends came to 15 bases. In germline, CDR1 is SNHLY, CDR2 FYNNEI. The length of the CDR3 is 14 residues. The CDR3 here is CASSEWDTRFEAFF. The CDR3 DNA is TGTGCCAGCAGTGAATGGGACACGCGTTTCGAAGCTTTCTTT.

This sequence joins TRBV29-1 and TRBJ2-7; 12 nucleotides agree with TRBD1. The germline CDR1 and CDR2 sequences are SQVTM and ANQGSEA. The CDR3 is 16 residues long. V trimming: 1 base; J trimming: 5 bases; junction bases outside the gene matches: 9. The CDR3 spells CSVEGGRDRGLNEQYF. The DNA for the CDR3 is TGCAGCGTTGAAGGTGGCCGGGACAGGGGGCTGAACGAGCAGTACTTC.

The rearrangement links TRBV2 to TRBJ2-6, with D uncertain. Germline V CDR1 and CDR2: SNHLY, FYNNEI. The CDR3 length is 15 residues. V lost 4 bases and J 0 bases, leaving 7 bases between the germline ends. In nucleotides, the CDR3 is TGTGCCAGCAGTGTGGAATACTCTGGGGCCAACGTCCTGACTTTC. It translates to CASSVEYSGANVLTF.

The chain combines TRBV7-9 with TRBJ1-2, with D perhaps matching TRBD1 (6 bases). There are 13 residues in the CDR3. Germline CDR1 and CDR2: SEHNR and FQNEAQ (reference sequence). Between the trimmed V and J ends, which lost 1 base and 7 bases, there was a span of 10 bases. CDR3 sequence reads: CASSLVQDSGYTF. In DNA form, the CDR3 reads TGTGCCAGCAGCTTAGTACAGGACAGTGGCTACACCTTC.

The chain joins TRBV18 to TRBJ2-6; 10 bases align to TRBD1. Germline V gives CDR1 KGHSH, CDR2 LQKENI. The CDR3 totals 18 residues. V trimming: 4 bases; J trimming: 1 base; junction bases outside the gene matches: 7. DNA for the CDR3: TGTGCCAGCTCACTTTCGGACAGGGGGTCGTCTGGGGCCAACGTCCTGACTTTC. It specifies CASSLSDRGSSGANVLTF. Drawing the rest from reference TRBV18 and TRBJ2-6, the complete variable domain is NAGVMQNPRHLVRRRGQEARLRCSPMKGHSHVYWYRQLPEEGLKFMVYLQKENIIDESGMPKERFSAEFPKEGPSILRIQQVVRGDSAAYFCASSLSDRGSSGANVLTFGAGSRLTVL.

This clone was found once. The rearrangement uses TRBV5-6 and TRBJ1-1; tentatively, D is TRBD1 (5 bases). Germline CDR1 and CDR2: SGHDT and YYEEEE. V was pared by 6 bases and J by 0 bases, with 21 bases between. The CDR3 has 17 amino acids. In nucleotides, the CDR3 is TGTGCCAGCACCCCCCTGGCTGGGAGGGGCTTGAACACTGAAGCTTTCTTT. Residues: CASTPLAGRGLNTEAFF.

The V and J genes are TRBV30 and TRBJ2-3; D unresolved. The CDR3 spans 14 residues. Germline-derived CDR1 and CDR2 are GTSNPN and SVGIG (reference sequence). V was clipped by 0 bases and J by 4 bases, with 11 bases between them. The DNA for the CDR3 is TGTGCCTGGAGTGTAGGACCGAACGCAGATACGCAGTATTTT. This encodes CAWSVGPNADTQYF.

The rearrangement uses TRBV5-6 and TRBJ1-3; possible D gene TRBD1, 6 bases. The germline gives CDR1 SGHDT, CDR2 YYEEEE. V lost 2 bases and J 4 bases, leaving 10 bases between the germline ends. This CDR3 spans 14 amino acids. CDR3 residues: CASSFTGLGNTIYF. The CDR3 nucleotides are TGTGCCAGCAGCTTTACAGGGTTAGGAAACACCATATATTTT. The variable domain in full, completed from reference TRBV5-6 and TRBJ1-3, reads DAGVTQSPTHLIKTRGQQVTLRCSPKSGHDTVSWYQQALGQGPQFIFQYYEEEERQRGNFPDRFSGHQFPNYSSELNVNALLLGDSALYLCASSFTGLGNTIYFGEGSWLTVV.

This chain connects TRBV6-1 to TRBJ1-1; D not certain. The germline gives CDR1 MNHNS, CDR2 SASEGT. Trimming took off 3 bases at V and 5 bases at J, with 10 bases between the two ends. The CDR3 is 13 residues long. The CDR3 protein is CASSENPETEAFF. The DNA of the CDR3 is TGTGCCAGCAGTGAGAATCCTGAGACTGAAGCTTTCTTT.

In DNA form, the CDR3 reads TGTGCCTGGAATCAGCGGGGGGCGAGGGAGCAGTACTTC. This sequence encodes CAWNQRGAREQYF. J is TRBJ2-7 and V is TRBV30, with 9 bases fitting TRBD2. In germline, CDR1 is GTSNPN, CDR2 SVGIG (reference sequence). The CDR3 totals 13 residues. Losses at the gene ends were 4 bases for V and 7 bases for J; bases not matched to a gene: 8.

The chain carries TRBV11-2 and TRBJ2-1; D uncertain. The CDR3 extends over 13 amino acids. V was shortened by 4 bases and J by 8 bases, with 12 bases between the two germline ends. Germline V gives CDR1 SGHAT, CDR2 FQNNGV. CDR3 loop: CASSSPRRDEQFF. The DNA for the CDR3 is TGTGCCAGCAGCTCACCGCGACGGGATGAGCAGTTCTTC.

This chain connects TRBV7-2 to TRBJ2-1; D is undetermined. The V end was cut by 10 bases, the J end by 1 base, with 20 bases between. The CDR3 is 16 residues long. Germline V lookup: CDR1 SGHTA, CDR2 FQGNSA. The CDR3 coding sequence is TGTGCCACCCCGACACGGCGGACGGAGTCCTACAATGAGCAGTTCTTC. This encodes CATPTRRTESYNEQFF.

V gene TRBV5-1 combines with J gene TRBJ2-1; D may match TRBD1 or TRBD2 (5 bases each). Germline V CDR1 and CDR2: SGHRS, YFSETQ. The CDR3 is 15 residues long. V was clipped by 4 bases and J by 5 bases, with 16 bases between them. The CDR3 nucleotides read TGCGCCAGCAGCGAATCCGGGACCCAAAACAATGAGCAGTTCTTC. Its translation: CASSESGTQNNEQFF.

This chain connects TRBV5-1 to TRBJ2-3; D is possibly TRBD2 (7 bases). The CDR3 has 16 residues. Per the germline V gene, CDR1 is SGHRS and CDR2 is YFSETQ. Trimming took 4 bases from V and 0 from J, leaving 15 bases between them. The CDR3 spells CASSPERGASTDTQYF. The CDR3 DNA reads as TGCGCCAGCAGCCCCGAACGGGGGGCCAGCACAGATACGCAGTATTTT. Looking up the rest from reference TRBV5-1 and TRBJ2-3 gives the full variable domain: KAGVTQTPRYLIKTRGQQVTLSCSPISGHRSVSWYQQTPGQGLQFLFEYFSETQRNKGNFPGRFSGRQFSNSRSEMNVSTLELGDSALYLCASSPERGASTDTQYFGPGTRLTVL.

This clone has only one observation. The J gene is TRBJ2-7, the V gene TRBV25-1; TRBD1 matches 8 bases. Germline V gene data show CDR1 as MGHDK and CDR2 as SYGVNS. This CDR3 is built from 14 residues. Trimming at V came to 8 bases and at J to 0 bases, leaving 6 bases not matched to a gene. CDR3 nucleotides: TGTGCCAGCGTACGGACAGGGCTCTCCTACGAGCAGTACTTC. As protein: CASVRTGLSYEQYF.

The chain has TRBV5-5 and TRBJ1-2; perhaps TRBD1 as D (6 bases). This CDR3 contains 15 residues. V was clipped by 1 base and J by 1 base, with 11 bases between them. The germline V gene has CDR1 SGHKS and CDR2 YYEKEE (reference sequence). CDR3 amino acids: CASSLTGNLNYGYTF. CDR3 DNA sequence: TGTGCCAGCAGCTTGACAGGGAACCTTAACTATGGCTACACCTTC.

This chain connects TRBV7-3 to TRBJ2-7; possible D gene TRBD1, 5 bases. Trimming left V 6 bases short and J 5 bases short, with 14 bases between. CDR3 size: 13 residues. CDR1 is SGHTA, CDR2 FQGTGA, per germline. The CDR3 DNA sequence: TGTGCCAGCAGTTCCCGACCAGGGAACGAGCAGTACTTC. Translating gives CASSSRPGNEQYF.

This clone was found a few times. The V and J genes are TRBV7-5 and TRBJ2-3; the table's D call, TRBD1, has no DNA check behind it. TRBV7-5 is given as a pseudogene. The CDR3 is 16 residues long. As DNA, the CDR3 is TGTGCCAGATATGAGGAAACAGGGCGGTCGACAGATACGCAGTATTTT. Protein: CARYEETGRSTDTQYF.

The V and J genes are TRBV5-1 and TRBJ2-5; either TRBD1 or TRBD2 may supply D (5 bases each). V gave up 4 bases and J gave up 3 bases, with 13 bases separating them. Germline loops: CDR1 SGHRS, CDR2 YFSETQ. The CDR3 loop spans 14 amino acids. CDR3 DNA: TGCGCCAGCAGCACCGGGGCAGGAGAAGAGACCCAGTACTTC. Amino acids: CASSTGAGEETQYF.